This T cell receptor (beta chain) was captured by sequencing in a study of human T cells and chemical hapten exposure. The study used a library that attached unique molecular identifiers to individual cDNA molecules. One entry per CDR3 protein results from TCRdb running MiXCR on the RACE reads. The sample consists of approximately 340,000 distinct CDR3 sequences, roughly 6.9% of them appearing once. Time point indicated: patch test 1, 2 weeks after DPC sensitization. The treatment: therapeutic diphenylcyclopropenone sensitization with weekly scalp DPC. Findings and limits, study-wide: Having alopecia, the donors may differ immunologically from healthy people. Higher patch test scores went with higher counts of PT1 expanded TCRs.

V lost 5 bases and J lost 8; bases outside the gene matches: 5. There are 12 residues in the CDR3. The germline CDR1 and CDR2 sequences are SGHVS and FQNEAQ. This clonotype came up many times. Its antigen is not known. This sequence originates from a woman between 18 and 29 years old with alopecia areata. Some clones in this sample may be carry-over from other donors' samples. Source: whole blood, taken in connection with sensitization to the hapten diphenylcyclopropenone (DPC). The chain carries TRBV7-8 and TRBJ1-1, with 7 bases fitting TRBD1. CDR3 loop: CASSPRGLEAFF. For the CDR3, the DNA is TGTGCCAGCAGCCCCAGGGGGTTGGAAGCTTTCTTT.